One sample yielded the 22 T cell receptor beta chains listed below, sequenced in a study of neoadjuvant anti-PD-1 for oral cavity cancer. The time point here: after neoadjuvant nivolumab, at surgical resection. Sequencing used immunoSEQ multiplex PCR; TCRdb keeps in-frame clones, though not all of them. The sample holds around 24,000 clones, over 20% seen once. The sequenced sample was tumor tissue, obtained after nivolumab (anti-PD-1) treatment. The receptors were gathered from a person aged 40 to 85 with oral cavity squamous cell carcinoma.

J is TRBJ2-4 and V is TRBV5-1; TRBD2 matches at 8 bases. This CDR3 contains 17 residues. V lost 0 bases, J lost 0 bases, and 5 bases stayed unmatched. CDR1 is SGHRS and CDR2 is YFSETQ in the germline V gene. For the CDR3, the DNA is TGCGCCAGCAGCTTGGGGGTAGCGGGATTAGCCAAAAACATTCAGTACTTC. Translated, it gives CASSLGVAGLAKNIQYF.

This clone was seen repeatedly, ten times or more. DNA of the CDR3: TGTGCCAGCAGGAGGGGCTCCTATGGCTACACCTTC. Amino acids: CASRRGSYGYTF. J is TRBJ1-2 and V is TRBV27; possible D gene TRBD1, 5 bases. CDR1 and CDR2 (germline): MNHEY, SMNVEV (reference sequence). CDR3 length: 12 amino acids. V lost 6 bases and J lost 4, with 9 bases in between.

This clone has only one observation. J is TRBJ1-1 and V is TRBV5-1; the D gene is possibly TRBD1 (5 bases). The CDR3 is made up of 14 amino acids. V dropped 0 bases and J dropped 8 bases, with 14 bases sitting between them. Germline CDR1 SGHRS, CDR2 YFSETQ. CDR3 sequence: CASSLVQVNSEAFF. CDR3 nucleotide sequence: TGCGCCAGCAGCTTGGTACAGGTTAATTCCGAAGCTTTCTTT.

By its share, this clone is large (0.1 to 1%). The chain carries TRBV5-1 and TRBJ1-5; D may be TRBD1 (5 bases). Looked up from germline, CDR1 is SGHRS and CDR2 is YFSETQ. Trimming pared 0 bases from V and 5 bases from J, leaving 6 bases between. The CDR3 runs 13 residues. The CDR3 region is CASSLAGDQPQHF. The DNA of the CDR3 is TGCGCCAGCAGCTTGGCGGGGGATCAGCCCCAGCATTTT.

This sequence joins TRBV29-1 and TRBJ1-1, with a tentative D call TRBD1 (6 bases). The CDR3 has 12 residues. Trimming left V 7 bases short and J 10 bases short, with 19 bases between. Per the germline V gene, CDR1 is SQVTM and CDR2 is ANQGSEA. The CDR3 coding sequence is TGCAGCGCCGTTAAACAGGGTGGTAGAGCTTTCTTT. Its translation: CSAVKQGGRAFF.

The sample holds a few counts of this clone. The J gene is TRBJ2-3, the V gene TRBV28, with 7 nucleotides matching TRBD2. Germline CDR1 MDHEN, CDR2 SYDVKM. The CDR3 has 15 residues. Trimming took 2 bases from V and 4 from J; bases not matched to a gene: 6. CDR3 loop: CASSLAGARADTQYF. The DNA for the CDR3 is TGTGCCAGCAGTTTAGCGGGAGCGCGGGCAGATACGCAGTATTTT.

The chain recombines TRBV5-1 with TRBJ1-4; D not resolved. Germline CDR1 is SGHRS and CDR2 is YFSETQ. Trimming pared 2 bases from V and 8 bases from J, leaving 13 bases between. This CDR3 region has 14 residues. The CDR3 DNA sequence: TGCGCCAGCAGCTTAGGAGGCGGAGTAGAAAAACTGTTTTTT. Amino acids: CASSLGGGVEKLFF.

This clone was seen only a few times. The genes are TRBV28 and TRBJ1-2; tentatively, D is TRBD1 (6 bases). Germline CDR1 reads MDHEN; CDR2 reads SYDVKM. The V and J ends lost 3 bases and 7 bases respectively, with 12 bases between them. The CDR3 consists of 13 residues. Here the CDR3 reads CASSLNPRGGYTF. In nucleotides, the CDR3 is TGTGCCAGCAGTTTGAATCCCAGGGGTGGCTACACCTTC.

This clone was picked up a small number of times. The rearrangement uses TRBV4-2 and TRBJ1-3; the D gene is possibly TRBD1 (6 bases). Germline CDR1 LGHNA, CDR2 YNFKEQ. This CDR3 contains 17 residues. Trimming removed 0 bases at V and 4 bases at J, with 16 bases between. The CDR3, as DNA: TGTGCCAGCAGCCAAGAAGTGCTCGGACAGCGAGGAAACACCATATATTTT. Its translation is CASSQEVLGQRGNTIYF.

The V gene is TRBV5-6, the J gene TRBJ2-2, with 7 positions matching TRBD1. This CDR3 region has 15 residues. Germline values: CDR1 SGHDT, CDR2 YYEEEE. After removal of 1 base from V and 4 bases from J, the junction contained 4 bases not matched to a gene. CDR3 coding DNA: TGTGCCAGCAGCTTGTTTGGGGACAGCACCGGGGAGCTGTTTTTT. Protein: CASSLFGDSTGELFF.

The chain is built from TRBV29-1 and TRBJ2-5; perhaps TRBD2 as D (5 bases). V shed 3 bases and J shed 3 bases, with 17 bases lying between them. Germline CDR1 reads SQVTM; CDR2 reads ANQGSEA. This CDR3 region has 15 residues. For the CDR3, the DNA is TGCAGCGTTGATGTTCTGGAGGACTGGGAAGAGACCCAGTACTTC. Protein product: CSVDVLEDWEETQYF.

This sequence joins TRBV27 and TRBJ1-5; 11 bases map to TRBD1. The CDR3 has 14 residues. Germline V gene lookup returns CDR1 MNHEY and CDR2 SMNVEV (reference sequence). V shed 5 bases and J 6 bases; nucleotides not matched to a gene: 3. CDR3 in amino acids: CASSRTGGGQPQHF. The CDR3 DNA reads as TGTGCCAGCAGTCGGACAGGGGGCGGTCAGCCCCAGCATTTT.

The rearrangement links TRBV9 to TRBJ1-2; D call uncertain. Germline V gene data show CDR1 as SGDLS and CDR2 as YYNGEE. The CDR3 is 13 amino acids. V was pared by 4 bases and J by 2 bases, with 9 bases between. The CDR3 here is CASSPDGNYGYTF. The DNA of the CDR3 is TGTGCCAGCAGCCCGGACGGGAACTATGGCTACACCTTC.

As for this clone: A read error may account for a junction end that differs from germline. This sequence joins TRBV19 and TRBJ1-3; D call uncertain. This CDR3 is 15 amino acids long. Germline CDR1 and CDR2: LNHDA and SQIVND (reference sequence). The CDR3 here is CASSLDGVSGNTIYF. The CDR3 DNA sequence: TGTGCCAGTAGTTTAGACGGTGTCTCTGGAAACACCATATATTTT.

This clone was seen a handful of times. The V gene is TRBV10-2, the J gene TRBJ1-6; TRBD1 matches 10 bases. Germline V gene data show CDR1 as WSHSY and CDR2 as SAAADI. The CDR3 has 13 residues. V shed 10 bases and J 9 bases; nucleotides not matched to a gene: 6. The CDR3 DNA reads TGCGCCACCTCCGGGACAGGGGTTTCACCCCTCCACTTT. Its protein product is CATSGTGVSPLHF.

With respect to this clone: The junction does not match germline at one end; this may be a read error. The chain combines TRBV7-9 with TRBJ2-3, with a possible D match to TRBD1 (6 bases). The germline V gene encodes CDR1 SEHNR and CDR2 FQNEAQ (reference sequence). This CDR3 is built from 13 residues. The CDR3 is CASSSQGTDSQYF. CDR3 bases: TGTGCCAGCAGCTCACAGGGCACAGATTCGCAGTATTTT.

This clone was counted a few times. The gene calls are TRBV14 and TRBJ2-4; a possible D gene is TRBD1 (6 bases). This CDR3 spans 11 amino acids. The V end was cut by 2 bases, the J end by 12 bases, with 8 bases between. Per the germline V gene, CDR1 is SGHDN and CDR2 is FVKESK. CDR3 loop: CASSQLGAQYF. The CDR3 DNA is TGTGCCAGCAGCCAACTGGGGGCTCAGTACTTC.

The chain recombines TRBV5-6 with TRBJ1-1; D gene ambiguous. There are 14 residues in the CDR3. V was clipped by 1 base and J by 6 bases, with 13 bases between them. In germline, CDR1 is SGHDT, CDR2 YYEEEE. CDR3 DNA: TGTGCCAGCAGCTTGTTGGCGGCGGGTGCTGAAGCTTTCTTT. Translating it yields CASSLLAAGAEAFF.

This clone has more than one count but fewer than ten. V usage is TRBV5-4 and J usage is TRBJ2-2; TRBD1 agrees at 8 bases. The CDR3 spans 16 residues. Germline CDR1 and CDR2: SGHNT and YYREEE (reference sequence). The J segment lost 3 bases and the V segment lost 3 bases, leaving 7 bases of the junction unmatched. The CDR3 DNA follows: TGTGCCAGCAGCTCGGCGACAGGGGAACACACCGGGGAGCTGTTTTTT. This gives the protein CASSSATGEHTGELFF.

This clone is large in the sample. The V and J genes are TRBV5-1 and TRBJ2-5; D gene unclear. V shed 0 bases and J shed 2 bases, with 5 bases lying between them. Per germline, CDR1 SGHRS and CDR2 YFSETQ. The CDR3 length is 13 residues. The CDR3 is CASSLGRQETQYF. The CDR3 coding sequence is TGCGCCAGCAGCTTGGGCCGACAAGAGACCCAGTACTTC.

This clone was recorded at least ten times. V and J are TRBV20-1 and TRBJ2-7; D is undetermined. The CDR3 sequence is 11 residues long. Germline CDR1 DFQATT, CDR2 SNEGSKA (reference sequence). V dropped 2 bases and J dropped 4 bases, with 6 bases sitting between them. CDR3 protein: CSARLIYEQYF. The CDR3 region has the DNA TGCAGTGCTAGACTAATTTACGAGCAGTACTTC.

This clone was recorded a few times. CDR3 nucleotides: TGTGCCAGCAGTCCCCTGGGGAACACTGAAGCTTTCTTT. Its translation is CASSPLGNTEAFF. This chain uses TRBV27 with TRBJ1-1; D is ambiguous. V was shortened by 5 bases and J by 1 base, with 8 bases between the two germline ends. Germline V gene data show CDR1 as MNHEY and CDR2 as SMNVEV (reference sequence). This CDR3 has 13 residues.